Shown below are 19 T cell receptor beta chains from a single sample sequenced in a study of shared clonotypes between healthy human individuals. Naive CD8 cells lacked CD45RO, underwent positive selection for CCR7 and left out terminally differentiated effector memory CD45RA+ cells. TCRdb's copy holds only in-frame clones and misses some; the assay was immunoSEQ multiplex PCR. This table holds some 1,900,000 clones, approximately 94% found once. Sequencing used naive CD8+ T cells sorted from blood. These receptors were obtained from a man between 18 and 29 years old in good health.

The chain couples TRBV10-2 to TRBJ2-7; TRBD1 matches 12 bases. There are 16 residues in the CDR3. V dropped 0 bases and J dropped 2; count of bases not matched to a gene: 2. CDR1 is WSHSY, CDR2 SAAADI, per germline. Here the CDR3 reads CASSESWDRGPYEQYF. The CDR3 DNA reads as TGCGCCAGCAGTGAGTCGTGGGACAGGGGGCCCTACGAGCAGTACTTC.

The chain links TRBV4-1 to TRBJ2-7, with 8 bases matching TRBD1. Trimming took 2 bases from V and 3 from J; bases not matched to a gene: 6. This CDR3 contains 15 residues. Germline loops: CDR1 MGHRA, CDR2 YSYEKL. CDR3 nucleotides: TGCGCCAGCAGCCAAAGTGGACAGGGAGTCTACGAGCAGTACTTC. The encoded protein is CASSQSGQGVYEQYF.

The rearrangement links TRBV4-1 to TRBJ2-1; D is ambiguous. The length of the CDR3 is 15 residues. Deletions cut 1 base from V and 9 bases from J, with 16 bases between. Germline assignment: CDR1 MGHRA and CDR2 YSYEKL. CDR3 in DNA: TGCGCCAGCAGCCAAGGTTTGGGTCAGGCCGGTGAGCAGTTCTTC. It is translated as CASSQGLGQAGEQFF.

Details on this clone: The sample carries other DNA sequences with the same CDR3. The CDR3 loop is CSARGGEQFF. CDR3 bases: TGCAGTGCTAGAGGGGGTGAGCAGTTCTTC. This chain joins TRBV20-1 and TRBJ2-1, with D unclear. CDR1 is DFQATT and CDR2 is SNEGSKA in the germline V gene (reference sequence). This CDR3 region has 10 residues. Deletions cut 1 base from V and 9 bases from J, with 4 bases between.

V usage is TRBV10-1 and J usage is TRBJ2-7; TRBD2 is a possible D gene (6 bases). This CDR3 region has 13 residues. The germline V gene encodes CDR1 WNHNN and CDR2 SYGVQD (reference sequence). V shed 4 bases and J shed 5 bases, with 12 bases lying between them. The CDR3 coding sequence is TGCGCCAGCAGTGCCGGGGGACCTAACGAGCAGTACTTC. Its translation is CASSAGGPNEQYF.

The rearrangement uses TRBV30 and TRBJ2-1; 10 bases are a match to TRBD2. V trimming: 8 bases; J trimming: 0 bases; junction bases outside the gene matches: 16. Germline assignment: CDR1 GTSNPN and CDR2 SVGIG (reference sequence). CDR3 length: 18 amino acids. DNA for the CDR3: TGTGCCGGATTAGGCCTCACTAGCGGGGATAGCTCCTACAATGAGCAGTTCTTC. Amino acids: CAGLGLTSGDSSYNEQFF.

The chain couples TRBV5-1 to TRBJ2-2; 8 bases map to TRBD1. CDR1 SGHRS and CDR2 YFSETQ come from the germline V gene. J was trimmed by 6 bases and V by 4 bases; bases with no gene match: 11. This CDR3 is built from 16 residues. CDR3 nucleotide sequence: TGCGCCAGCAGCCCCCTGGACAGGGAATACGCCGGGGAGCTGTTTTTT. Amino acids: CASSPLDREYAGELFF.

The CDR3 reads CASSWGRDYEQYF. CDR3 nucleotide sequence: TGTGCCAGCAGCTGGGGACGGGACTACGAGCAGTACTTC. V gene TRBV5-4 combines with J gene TRBJ2-7; D tentatively fits TRBD1 or TRBD2 (5 bases each). The CDR3 is made up of 13 amino acids. Germline V gene data show CDR1 as SGHNT and CDR2 as YYREEE (reference sequence). Trimming cost V 3 bases and J 3 bases, with 10 bases left between them.

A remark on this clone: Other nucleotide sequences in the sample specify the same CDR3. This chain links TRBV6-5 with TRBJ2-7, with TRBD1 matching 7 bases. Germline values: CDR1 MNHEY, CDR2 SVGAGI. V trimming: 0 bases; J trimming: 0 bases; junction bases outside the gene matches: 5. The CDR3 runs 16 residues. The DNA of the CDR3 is TGTGCCAGCAGTTACTCGACGGGACAGACCTCCTACGAGCAGTACTTC. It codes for CASSYSTGQTSYEQYF.

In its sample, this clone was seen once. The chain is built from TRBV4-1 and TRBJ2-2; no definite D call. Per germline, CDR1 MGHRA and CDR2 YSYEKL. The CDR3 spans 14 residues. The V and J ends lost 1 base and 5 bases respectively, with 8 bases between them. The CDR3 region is CASSQAAVTGELFF. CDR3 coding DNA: TGCGCCAGCAGCCAAGCGGCAGTAACCGGGGAGCTGTTTTTT.

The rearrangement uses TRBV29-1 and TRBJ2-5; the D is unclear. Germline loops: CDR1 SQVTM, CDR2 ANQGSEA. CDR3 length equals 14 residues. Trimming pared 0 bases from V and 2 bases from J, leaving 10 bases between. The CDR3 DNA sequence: TGCAGCGTTGAAGATCGCGGCGGTCAAGAGACCCAGTACTTC. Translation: CSVEDRGGQETQYF.

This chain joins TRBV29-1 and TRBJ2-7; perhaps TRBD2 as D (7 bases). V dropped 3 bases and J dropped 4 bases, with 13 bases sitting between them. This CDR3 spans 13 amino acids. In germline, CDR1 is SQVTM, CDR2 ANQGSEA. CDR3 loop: CSVESGGSYEQYF. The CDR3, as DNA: TGCAGCGTTGAGTCGGGGGGCTCTTACGAGCAGTACTTC.

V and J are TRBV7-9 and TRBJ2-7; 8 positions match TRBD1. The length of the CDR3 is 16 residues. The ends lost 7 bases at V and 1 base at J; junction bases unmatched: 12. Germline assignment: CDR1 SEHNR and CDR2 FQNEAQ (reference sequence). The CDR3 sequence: CASTLPPGQESYEQYF. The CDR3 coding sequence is TGTGCCAGCACCCTACCGCCGGGACAGGAGTCCTACGAGCAGTACTTC.

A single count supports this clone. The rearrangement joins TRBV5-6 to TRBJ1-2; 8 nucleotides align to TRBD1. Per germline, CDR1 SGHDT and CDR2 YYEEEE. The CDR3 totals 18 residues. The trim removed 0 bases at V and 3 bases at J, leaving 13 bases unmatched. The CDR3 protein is CASSLEFLSGTGDYGYTF. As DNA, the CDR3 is TGTGCCAGCAGCTTGGAGTTTCTCTCGGGGACAGGCGACTATGGCTACACCTTC. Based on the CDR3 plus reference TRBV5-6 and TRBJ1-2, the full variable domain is DAGVTQSPTHLIKTRGQQVTLRCSPKSGHDTVSWYQQALGQGPQFIFQYYEEEERQRGNFPDRFSGHQFPNYSSELNVNALLLGDSALYLCASSLEFLSGTGDYGYTFGSGTRLTVV.

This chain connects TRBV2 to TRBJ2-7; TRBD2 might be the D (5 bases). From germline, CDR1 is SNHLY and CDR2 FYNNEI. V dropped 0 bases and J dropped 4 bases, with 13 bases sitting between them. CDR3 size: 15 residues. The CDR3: CASSEAGALGYEQYF. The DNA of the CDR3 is TGTGCCAGCAGTGAAGCGGGAGCACTTGGGTACGAGCAGTACTTC.

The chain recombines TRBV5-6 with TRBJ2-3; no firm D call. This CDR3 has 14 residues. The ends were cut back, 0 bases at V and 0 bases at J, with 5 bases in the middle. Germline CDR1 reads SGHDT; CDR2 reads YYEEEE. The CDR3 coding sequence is TGTGCCAGCAGCTTGGCCGTGAGCACAGATACGCAGTATTTT. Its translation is CASSLAVSTDTQYF.

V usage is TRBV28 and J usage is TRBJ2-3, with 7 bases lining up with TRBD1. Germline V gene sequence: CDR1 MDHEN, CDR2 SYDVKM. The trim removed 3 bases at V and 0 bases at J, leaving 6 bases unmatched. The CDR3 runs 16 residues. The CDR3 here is CASSFIQGESTDTQYF. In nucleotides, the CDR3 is TGTGCCAGCAGTTTTATTCAGGGGGAGAGCACAGATACGCAGTATTTT. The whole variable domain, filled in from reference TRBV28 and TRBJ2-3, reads DVKVTQSSRYLVKRTGEKVFLECVQDMDHENMFWYRQDPGLGLRLIYFSYDVKMKEKGDIPEGYSVSREKKERFSLILESASTNQTSMYLCASSFIQGESTDTQYFGPGTRLTVL.

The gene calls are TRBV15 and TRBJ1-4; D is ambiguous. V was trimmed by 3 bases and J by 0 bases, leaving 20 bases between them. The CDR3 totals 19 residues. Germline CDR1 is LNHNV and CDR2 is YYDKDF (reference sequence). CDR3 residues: CATSSSPYEAGATNEKLFF. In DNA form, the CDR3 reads TGTGCCACCAGCAGTTCCCCCTATGAGGCGGGAGCAACTAATGAAAAACTGTTTTTT.

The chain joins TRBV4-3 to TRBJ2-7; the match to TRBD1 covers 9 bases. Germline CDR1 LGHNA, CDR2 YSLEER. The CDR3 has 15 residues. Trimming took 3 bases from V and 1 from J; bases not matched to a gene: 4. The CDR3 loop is CASSQQDRGSYEQYF. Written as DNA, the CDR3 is TGCGCCAGCAGCCAGCAGGACAGGGGATCCTACGAGCAGTACTTC.